The clone carrying this TCR beta chain was detected only once. Its antigen is unidentified. Germline lookup yields CDR1 SGHRS and CDR2 YFSETQ. V was clipped by 0 bases and J by 5 bases; unmatched bases: 6. CDR3 length: 15 amino acids. These data originate in a study of T cells in Graves' hyperthyroidism and ophthalmopathy. Study results and caveats: Prediction of ophthalmopathy progression came a median around 6.5 months pre-onset. Blood also held most thyroid clonotypes expanded beyond 0.001.

TCR beta CDR3 regions were amplified from RNA. A set of HTBI primers served as the primers for a first-round RT-PCR of the TCR CDR3. TCRdb processed the multiplex PCR reads anew with MiXCR; each CDR3 protein has one entry. The sample has approximately 600,000 distinct CDR3 sequences, 20% to 25% seen once; the top ten hold around a third. The TCR comes from a man aged 30 to 39 with Graves' ophthalmopathy. This sequence joins TRBV5-1 and TRBJ2-5; 8 bases are shared with TRBD2. The sequencing sample was made of blood. Written as DNA, the CDR3 is TGCGCCAGCAGCTTGGGAAGCGGGAGCAAGGAGACCCAGTACTTC. Its protein is CASSLGSGSKETQYF. Full variable domain (rest looked up from reference TRBV5-1 and TRBJ2-5): KAGVTQTPRYLIKTRGQQVTLSCSPISGHRSVSWYQQTPGQGLQFLFEYFSETQRNKGNFPGRFSGRQFSNSRSEMNVSTLELGDSALYLCASSLGSGSKETQYFGPGTRLLVL.